What follows is one T cell receptor beta chain and its context. This entry belongs to a study of blood T cell repertoires in COVID-19. Background on the study: Sources were T cells, B-cell-depleted T cells, or PBMCs; the material itself was cDNA or gDNA.

In germline, CDR1 is SGHRS, CDR2 YFSETQ. The CDR3 covers 13 residues. V was cut by 2 bases and J by 7 bases, with 12 bases left in between. Across about two dozen US areas, participants ranged in age from roughly 18 to 95 years. Methods used by the authors: Amplification of reference gene primers was used by the study to estimate nucleated cell counts. Libraries were prepared by immunoSEQ multiplex PCR; TCRdb keeps only in-frame clonotypes and omits some of them. The V and J calls and the clone size are those of that table, but D and trimming were determined from the DNA. The sample records roughly 210,000 clones, around 86% being singletons.

The genes are TRBV5-1 and TRBJ1-1; tentatively, D is TRBD1 (5 bases). The specimen sequenced was PBMCs or T cells enriched from blood (not recorded which). The origin of this receptor is a man aged 25 to 40 in a cohort exposed to, infected with or recovered from COVID-19 (not recorded which). DNA for the CDR3: TGCGCCAGCAGCTTTGAGTTTAGGGGTGAAGCTTTCTTT. It encodes CASSFEFRGEAFF.